These 24 T cell receptor beta chains were sequenced from one sample in a study of blood T cell repertoires in COVID-19. Assay used: immunoSEQ multiplex PCR; TCRdb lists only in-frame clones, some missing. The sample comprises approximately 210,000 clones, about 86% of which are singletons, and around 9.3% rests with the top ten. The sequenced sample was PBMCs or T cells enriched from blood (not recorded which). The receptor source for this set is a woman aged 50 to 65 with acute COVID-19.

V gene TRBV5-4 combines with J gene TRBJ1-1; unclear D gene. V lost 5 bases and J lost 1, with 21 bases in between. Germline V gives CDR1 SGHNT, CDR2 YYREEE (reference sequence). The CDR3 consists of 17 residues. The CDR3 coding sequence is TGTGCCAGCAGTGACCCCGGATATGGACTCTCGAACACTGAAGCTTTCTTT. The encoded protein is CASSDPGYGLSNTEAFF.

The V call is TRBV4-3, the J call TRBJ2-5; D might be TRBD2 (7 bases). The CDR3 sequence is 17 residues long. In germline, CDR1 is LGHNA, CDR2 YSLEER. V was cut by 0 bases and J by 0 bases, with 14 bases left in between. The CDR3 sequence: CASSQDGGGLYQETQYF. DNA for the CDR3: TGCGCCAGCAGCCAAGATGGCGGGGGCCTGTACCAAGAGACCCAGTACTTC.

The chain uses TRBV7-4 and TRBJ2-7; possibly TRBD2 for D (6 bases). This CDR3 has 17 amino acids. V dropped 1 base and J dropped 5 bases, with 21 bases sitting between them. CDR1 and CDR2 from the germline V gene are SGHVT and SQSDAQ. The CDR3 reads CASSLDLAGPLGDEQYF. In DNA form, the CDR3 reads TGTGCCAGCAGCTTAGATCTTGCGGGACCCCTAGGCGACGAGCAGTACTTC.

V gene TRBV4-1 combines with J gene TRBJ1-4, with 7 bases fitting TRBD1. The CDR3 is 15 amino acids. Germline values: CDR1 MGHRA, CDR2 YSYEKL. Trimming took 2 bases from V and 8 from J; bases not matched to a gene: 8. The CDR3 bases are TGCGCCAGCAGCCAAATTCGGGACAGACGGGAAAAACTGTTTTTT. Translation gives CASSQIRDRREKLFF.

This clone was counted a few times. The chain has TRBV5-5 and TRBJ1-2; a possible D gene is TRBD1 (5 bases). Germline V lookup: CDR1 SGHKS, CDR2 YYEKEE (reference sequence). Trimming removed 3 bases at V and 6 bases at J, with 15 bases between. The CDR3 extends over 14 amino acids. The CDR3, as DNA: TGTGCCAGCAGCTGGGGCGGAGAAAGGGATGGCTACACCTTC. Residues: CASSWGGERDGYTF.

This sequence joins TRBV3-1 (or the pseudogene TRBV3-2) and TRBJ2-5; D may be TRBD1 (6 bases). With 3 bases removed from V and 5 bases from J, the gap between germline ends came to 25 bases. Germline loops: CDR1 LGHDT, CDR2 YNNKEL (reference sequence). The CDR3 runs 18 residues. In nucleotides, the CDR3 is TGTGCCAGCAGCCAGAATGTCCCAGGGGTTGCGGCGGGCGAGACCCAGTACTTC. Protein: CASSQNVPGVAAGETQYF.

In this sample, this clone turned up a few times. This rearrangement joins TRBV7-3 to TRBJ2-1; D remains unclear. Germline CDR1 SGHTA, CDR2 FQGTGA. V lost 1 base and J lost 4, with 11 bases in between. The CDR3 extends over 15 amino acids. CDR3 amino acids: CASSLMFSSYNEQFF. CDR3 DNA sequence: TGTGCCAGCAGCTTAATGTTTTCCTCGTACAATGAGCAGTTCTTC.

The V call is TRBV5-1, the J call TRBJ2-7; TRBD1 matches at 8 bases. V shed 0 bases and J 2 bases; nucleotides not matched to a gene: 13. This CDR3 comprises 18 residues. Germline CDR1 reads SGHRS; CDR2 reads YFSETQ. The CDR3 here is CASSLGPSDRGSTYEQYF. CDR3 bases: TGCGCCAGCAGCTTGGGGCCCAGCGACAGGGGCTCTACCTACGAGCAGTACTTC.

The chain uses TRBV10-3 and TRBJ1-6; D may be TRBD1 (5 bases). V dropped 4 bases and J dropped 8 bases, with 15 bases sitting between them. The germline V gene encodes CDR1 ENHRY and CDR2 SYGVKD. This CDR3 spans 15 amino acids. The CDR3 loop reads CAISGGVGRDSPLHF. As DNA, the CDR3 is TGTGCCATCAGTGGAGGGGTAGGGAGGGATTCACCCCTCCACTTT.

The chain links TRBV6-5 to TRBJ2-2; 9 bases fit TRBD1. The V gene's germline CDR1 is MNHEY and CDR2 SVGAGI. V shed 7 bases, J shed 3 bases, and the junction held 6 bases outside the gene matches. CDR3 length: 15 amino acids. As DNA, the CDR3 is TGTGCCAGCAACCAAAGGACAGGGGACACCGGGGAGCTGTTTTTT. This sequence encodes CASNQRTGDTGELFF.

This chain connects TRBV7-9 to TRBJ2-3; 8 positions match TRBD2. The CDR3 spans 18 residues. Germline CDR1 and CDR2: SEHNR and FQNEAQ (reference sequence). V was pared by 2 bases and J by 2 bases, with 12 bases of the junction left unmatched. CDR3 sequence: CASSLPTVGSGTTDTQYF. The CDR3 DNA reads TGTGCCAGCAGCTTACCGACCGTCGGTAGCGGGACCACAGATACGCAGTATTTT.

This clone was detected only a few times. The V and J genes are TRBV13 and TRBJ1-5; D is ambiguous. V shed 0 bases and J shed 4 bases, with 10 bases lying between them. This CDR3 region has 15 residues. Germline CDR1 is PRHDT and CDR2 is FYEKMQ (reference sequence). The CDR3 reads CASSLGPRNNQPQHF. CDR3 nucleotide sequence: TGTGCCAGCAGCTTAGGACCGAGGAATAATCAGCCCCAGCATTTT.

This chain uses TRBV28 with TRBJ1-5; 8 bases align to TRBD1. The CDR3 spans 16 residues. Germline V gene lookup returns CDR1 MDHEN and CDR2 SYDVKM. The J segment lost 2 bases and the V segment lost 5 bases, leaving 8 bases of the junction unmatched. The CDR3 loop is CASSLPGTGRNQPQHF. In DNA form, the CDR3 reads TGTGCCAGCAGTCTGCCCGGGACAGGACGCAATCAGCCCCAGCATTTT.

In this sample, this clone turned up once. The V and J genes are TRBV6-5 and TRBJ2-7, with 7 nucleotides matching TRBD1. The V and J ends lost 10 bases and 1 base, in that order; junction bases with no gene match: 7. CDR1 is MNHEY, CDR2 SVGAGI, per germline. The length of the CDR3 is 13 residues. For the CDR3, the DNA is TGTGCCACAAAGACAGGGAGATCCTACGAGCAGTACTTC. This translates into CATKTGRSYEQYF.

The genes are TRBV5-1 and TRBJ2-5, with D possibly being TRBD1 (6 bases). Looked up from germline, CDR1 is SGHRS and CDR2 is YFSETQ. The ends were cut back, 2 bases at V and 2 bases at J, with 16 bases in the middle. This CDR3 has 16 amino acids. The CDR3 DNA is TGCGCCAGCAGCTTAACAGGGCCAAACCCGCAAGAGACCCAGTACTTC. This sequence encodes CASSLTGPNPQETQYF.

For this clone: The same CDR3 can be traced to other DNA sequences in this sample. The rearrangement joins TRBV28 to TRBJ1-4; possible D gene TRBD1, 5 bases. V lost 6 bases and J lost 0, with 14 bases in between. This CDR3 region has 16 residues. Per the germline V gene, CDR1 is MDHEN and CDR2 is SYDVKM. CDR3 sequence (DNA): TGTGCCAGCAGCCCAGCAGGACACGCAACTAATGAAAAACTGTTTTTT. The encoded protein is CASSPAGHATNEKLFF. Full variable domain (outside the CDR3, taken from reference TRBV28 and TRBJ1-4): DVKVTQSSRYLVKRTGEKVFLECVQDMDHENMFWYRQDPGLGLRLIYFSYDVKMKEKGDIPEGYSVSREKKERFSLILESASTNQTSMYLCASSPAGHATNEKLFFGSGTQLSVL.

In nucleotides, the CDR3 is TGTGCCAGCAGCGCGTGGCCTCCAGGCGAAAAACTGTTTTTT. It specifies CASSAWPPGEKLFF. The rearrangement joins TRBV5-4 to TRBJ1-4, with D unresolved. Germline loops: CDR1 SGHNT, CDR2 YYREEE (reference sequence). The CDR3 consists of 14 residues. The V and J ends lost 4 bases and 8 bases respectively, with 15 bases between them. The variable domain in full, with the rest retrieved from reference TRBV5-4 and TRBJ1-4, is ETGVTQSPTHLIKTRGQQVTLRCSSQSGHNTVSWYQQALGQGPQFIFQYYREEENGRGNFPPRFSGLQFPNYSSELNVNALELDDSALYLCASSAWPPGEKLFFGSGTQLSVL.

CDR3 loop: CASSPGTSGNNEQFF. The CDR3 bases are TGTGCCAGCTCACCCGGGACTAGCGGGAACAATGAGCAGTTCTTC. J is TRBJ2-1 and V is TRBV18, with 13 nucleotides matching TRBD2. The CDR3 has 15 residues. V shed 3 bases, J shed 5 bases, and the junction held 1 base outside the gene matches. The germline V gene has CDR1 KGHSH and CDR2 LQKENI. Filled out from reference TRBV18 and TRBJ2-1, the complete variable domain reads NAGVMQNPRHLVRRRGQEARLRCSPMKGHSHVYWYRQLPEEGLKFMVYLQKENIIDESGMPKERFSAEFPKEGPSILRIQQVVRGDSAAYFCASSPGTSGNNEQFFGPGTRLTVL.

V and J are TRBV6-2 or TRBV6-3 and TRBJ2-1, with D possibly TRBD2 on 5 matching bases. CDR1 MNHEY and CDR2 SVGEGT come from the germline V gene. Trimming removed 3 bases from V and 4 bases from J, with 13 bases in between. The CDR3 spans 15 residues. CDR3 residues: CASSYLAAYYNEQFF. The CDR3 DNA follows: TGTGCCAGCAGTTATCTAGCAGCCTATTACAATGAGCAGTTCTTC.

The chain links TRBV29-1 to TRBJ2-5; D might be TRBD1 (6 bases). CDR1 and CDR2 from the germline V gene are SQVTM and ANQGSEA. This CDR3 is 12 amino acids long. The germline V and J ends were trimmed by 6 bases and 2 bases, with 10 bases remaining between them. CDR3 sequence reads: CSVQTGQETQYF. In DNA, the CDR3 is TGCAGCGTCCAGACAGGTCAAGAGACCCAGTACTTC.

The chain joins TRBV20-1 to TRBJ1-2; D not resolved. Germline V gives CDR1 DFQATT, CDR2 SNEGSKA (reference sequence). The V end lost 3 bases, the J end lost 2 bases, and 13 bases lay between the germline ends. This CDR3 has 14 amino acids. This chain's CDR3 is CSASFRRYNYGYTF. Here the CDR3 DNA reads TGCAGTGCTAGTTTTCGGAGATACAACTATGGCTACACCTTC.

This clone occurred a few times. The chain is built from TRBV4-1 and TRBJ2-2, with 10 nucleotides matching TRBD1. With V trimmed by 5 bases and J by 6 bases, 6 bases remained unmatched. In germline, CDR1 is MGHRA, CDR2 YSYEKL. The CDR3 covers 15 residues. The CDR3, as DNA: TGCGCCAGCAGCTTGGGACAGGGGTTCGCCGGGGAGCTGTTTTTT. Protein: CASSLGQGFAGELFF.

For this clone: This CDR3 is also generated by other DNA sequences in the sample. The chain uses TRBV10-3 and TRBJ1-5; the match to TRBD1 covers 8 bases. Germline V gene sequence: CDR1 ENHRY, CDR2 SYGVKD. The junction had 8 bases not matched to a gene; V was cut back by 6 bases and J by 4 bases. The CDR3 runs to 15 residues. CDR3 sequence reads: CAISGGQGGNQPQHF. The CDR3, as DNA: TGTGCCATCAGCGGCGGACAGGGTGGGAATCAGCCCCAGCATTTT.

The rearrangement joins TRBV28 to TRBJ2-7; D possibly corresponds to TRBD1 (5 bases). The CDR3 has 14 residues. Trimming stripped 5 bases from V and 1 base from J, with 12 bases between. Per germline, CDR1 MDHEN and CDR2 SYDVKM. The CDR3 bases are TGTGCCAGCAGTGAGACAGCCGTTTCCTACGAGCAGTACTTC. Translating gives CASSETAVSYEQYF.